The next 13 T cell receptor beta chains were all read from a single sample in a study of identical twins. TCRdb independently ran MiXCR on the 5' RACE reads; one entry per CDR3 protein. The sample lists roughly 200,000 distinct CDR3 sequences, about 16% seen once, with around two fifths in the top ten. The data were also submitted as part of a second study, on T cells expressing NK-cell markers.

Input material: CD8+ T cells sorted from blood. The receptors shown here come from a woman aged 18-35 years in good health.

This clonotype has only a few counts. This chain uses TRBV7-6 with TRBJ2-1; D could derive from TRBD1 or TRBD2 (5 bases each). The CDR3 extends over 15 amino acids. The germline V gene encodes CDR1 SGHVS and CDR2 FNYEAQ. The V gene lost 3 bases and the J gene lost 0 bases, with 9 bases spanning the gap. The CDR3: CASSLRGSSYNEQFF. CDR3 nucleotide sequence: TGTGCCAGCAGCTTGAGGGGAAGCTCCTACAATGAGCAGTTCTTC. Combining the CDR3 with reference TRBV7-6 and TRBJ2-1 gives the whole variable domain GAGVSQSPRYKVTKRGQDVALRCDPISGHVSLYWYRQALGQGPEFLTYFNYEAQQDKSGLPNDRFSAERPEGSISTLTIQRTEQRDSAMYRCASSLRGSSYNEQFFGPGTRLTVL.

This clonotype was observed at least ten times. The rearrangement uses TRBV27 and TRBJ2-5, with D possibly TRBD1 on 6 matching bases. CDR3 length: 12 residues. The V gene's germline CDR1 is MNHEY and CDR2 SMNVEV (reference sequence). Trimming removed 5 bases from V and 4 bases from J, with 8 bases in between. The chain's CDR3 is CASSPGAETQYF. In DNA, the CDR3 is TGTGCCAGCAGTCCAGGGGCAGAGACCCAGTACTTC.

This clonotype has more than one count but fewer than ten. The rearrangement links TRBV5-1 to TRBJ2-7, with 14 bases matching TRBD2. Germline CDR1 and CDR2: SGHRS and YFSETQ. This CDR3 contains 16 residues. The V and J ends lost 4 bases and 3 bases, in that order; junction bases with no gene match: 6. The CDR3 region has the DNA TGCGCCAGCAGCGGGGGACTAGCGGGAGTTGTCTACGAGCAGTACTTC. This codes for CASSGGLAGVVYEQYF.

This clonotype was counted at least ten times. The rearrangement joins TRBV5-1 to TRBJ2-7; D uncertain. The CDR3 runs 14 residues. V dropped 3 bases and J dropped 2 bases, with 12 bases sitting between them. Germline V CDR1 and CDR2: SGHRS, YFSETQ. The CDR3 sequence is CASSYAGPTYEQYF. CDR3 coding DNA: TGCGCCAGCAGCTATGCCGGGCCGACCTACGAGCAGTACTTC.

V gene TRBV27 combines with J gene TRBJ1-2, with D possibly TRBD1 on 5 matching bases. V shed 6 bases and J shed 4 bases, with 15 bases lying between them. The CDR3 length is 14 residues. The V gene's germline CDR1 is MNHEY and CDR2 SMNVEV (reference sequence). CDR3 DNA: TGTGCCAGCAGGGGACCTACAGAGCTCTATGGCTACACCTTC. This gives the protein CASRGPTELYGYTF.

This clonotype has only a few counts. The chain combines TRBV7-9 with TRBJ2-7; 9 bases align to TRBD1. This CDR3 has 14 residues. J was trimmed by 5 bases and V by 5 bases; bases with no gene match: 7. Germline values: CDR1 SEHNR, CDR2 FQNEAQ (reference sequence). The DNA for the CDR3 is TGTGCCAGCAGCCCGGGACAGGGTTTCAACGAGCAGTACTTC. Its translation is CASSPGQGFNEQYF.

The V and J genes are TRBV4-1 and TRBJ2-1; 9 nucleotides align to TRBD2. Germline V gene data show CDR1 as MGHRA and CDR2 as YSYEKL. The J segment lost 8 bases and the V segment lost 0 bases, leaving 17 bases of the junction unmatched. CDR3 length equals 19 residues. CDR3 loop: CASSQDPASGGLLLDEQFF. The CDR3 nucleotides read TGCGCCAGCAGCCAAGATCCTGCGAGCGGGGGGTTACTTTTGGATGAGCAGTTCTTC.

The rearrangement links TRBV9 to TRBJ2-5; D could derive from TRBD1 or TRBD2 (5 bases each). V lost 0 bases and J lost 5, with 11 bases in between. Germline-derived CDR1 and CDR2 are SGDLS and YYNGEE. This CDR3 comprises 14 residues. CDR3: CASSVGGAAETQYF. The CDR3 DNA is TGTGCCAGCAGCGTAGGAGGGGCCGCGGAGACCCAGTACTTC.

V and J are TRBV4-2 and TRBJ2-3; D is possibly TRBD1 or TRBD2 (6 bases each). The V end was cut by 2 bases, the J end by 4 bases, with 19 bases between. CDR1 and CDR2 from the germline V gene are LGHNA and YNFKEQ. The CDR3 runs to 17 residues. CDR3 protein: CASSQWDFYWGPDTQYF. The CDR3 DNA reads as TGTGCCAGCAGCCAATGGGACTTTTATTGGGGGCCAGATACGCAGTATTTT.

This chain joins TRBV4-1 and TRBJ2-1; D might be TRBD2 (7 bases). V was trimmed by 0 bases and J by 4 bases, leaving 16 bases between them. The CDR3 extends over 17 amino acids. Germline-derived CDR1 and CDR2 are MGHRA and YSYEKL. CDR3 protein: CASSQEIGGGRYNEQFF. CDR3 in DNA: TGCGCCAGCAGCCAAGAGATTGGCGGGGGCCGTTACAATGAGCAGTTCTTC.

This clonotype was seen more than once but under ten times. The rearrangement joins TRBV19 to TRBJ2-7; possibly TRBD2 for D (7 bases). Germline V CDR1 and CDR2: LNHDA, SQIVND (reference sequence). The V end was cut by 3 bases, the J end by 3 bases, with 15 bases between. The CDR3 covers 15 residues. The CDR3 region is CASSMGASGSYEQYF. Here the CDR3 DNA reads TGTGCCAGTAGTATGGGGGCTAGCGGCAGCTACGAGCAGTACTTC.

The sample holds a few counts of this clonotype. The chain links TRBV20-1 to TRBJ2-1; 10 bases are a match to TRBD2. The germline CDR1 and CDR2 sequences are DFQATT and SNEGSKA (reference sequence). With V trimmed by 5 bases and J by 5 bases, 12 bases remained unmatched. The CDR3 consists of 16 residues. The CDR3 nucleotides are TGCAGTGCTCGGGCAAGCGGGAGGGCCTCTAACAATGAGCAGTTCTTC. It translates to CSARASGRASNNEQFF.

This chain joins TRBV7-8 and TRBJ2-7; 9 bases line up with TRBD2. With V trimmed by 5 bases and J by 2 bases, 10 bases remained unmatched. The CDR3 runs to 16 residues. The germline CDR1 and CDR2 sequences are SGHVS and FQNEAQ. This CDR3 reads CASSPSTSGPTYEQYF. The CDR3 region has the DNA TGTGCCAGCAGCCCTTCGACTAGCGGTCCTACCTACGAGCAGTACTTC.